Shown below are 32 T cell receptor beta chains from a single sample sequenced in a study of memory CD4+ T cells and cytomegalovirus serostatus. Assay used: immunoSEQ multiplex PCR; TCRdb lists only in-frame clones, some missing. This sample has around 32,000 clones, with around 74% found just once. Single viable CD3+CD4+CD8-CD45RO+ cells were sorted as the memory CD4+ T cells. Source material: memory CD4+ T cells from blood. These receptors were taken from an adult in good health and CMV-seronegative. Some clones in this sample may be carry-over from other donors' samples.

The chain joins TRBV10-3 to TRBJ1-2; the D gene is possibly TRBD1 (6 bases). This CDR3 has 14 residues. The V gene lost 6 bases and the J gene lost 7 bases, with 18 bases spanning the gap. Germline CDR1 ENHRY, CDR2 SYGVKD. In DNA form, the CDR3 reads TGTGCCATCAGCCACCAGGGGACCCTAGCTGGCTACACCTTC. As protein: CAISHQGTLAGYTF.

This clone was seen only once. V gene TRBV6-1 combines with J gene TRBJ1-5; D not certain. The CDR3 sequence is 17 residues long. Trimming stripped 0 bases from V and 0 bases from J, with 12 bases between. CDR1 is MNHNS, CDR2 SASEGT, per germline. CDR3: CASSEAPQTYSNQPQHF. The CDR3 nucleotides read TGTGCCAGCAGTGAAGCGCCACAGACCTATAGCAATCAGCCCCAGCATTTT.

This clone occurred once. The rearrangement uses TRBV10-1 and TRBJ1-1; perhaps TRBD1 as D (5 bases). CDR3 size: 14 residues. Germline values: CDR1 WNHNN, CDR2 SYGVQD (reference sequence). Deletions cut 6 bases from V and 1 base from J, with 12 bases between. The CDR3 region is CASRPHGANTEAFF. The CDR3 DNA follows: TGCGCCAGCAGGCCTCATGGGGCGAACACTGAAGCTTTCTTT.

CDR3 DNA: TGTGCCAGCAGTGCCGACAGGTATGGCTACACCTTC. Protein sequence: CASSADRYGYTF. The rearrangement links TRBV6-1 to TRBJ1-2; possibly TRBD1 for D (6 bases). Germline V CDR1 and CDR2: MNHNS, SASEGT. The V gene lost 4 bases and the J gene lost 5 bases, with 8 bases spanning the gap. The length of the CDR3 is 12 residues.

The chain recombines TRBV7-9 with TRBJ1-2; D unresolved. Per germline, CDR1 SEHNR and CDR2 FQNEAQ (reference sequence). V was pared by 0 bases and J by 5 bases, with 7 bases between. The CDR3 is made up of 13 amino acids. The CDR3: CASSLATVYGYTF. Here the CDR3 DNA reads TGTGCCAGCAGCTTAGCAACAGTTTATGGCTACACCTTC.

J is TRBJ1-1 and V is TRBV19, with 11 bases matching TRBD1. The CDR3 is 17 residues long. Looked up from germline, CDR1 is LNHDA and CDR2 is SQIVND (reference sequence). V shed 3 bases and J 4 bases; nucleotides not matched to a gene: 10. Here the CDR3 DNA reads TGTGCCAGTAGTATGAGGGGGACAGGGGGGGCGTCCACTGAAGCTTTCTTT. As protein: CASSMRGTGGASTEAFF.

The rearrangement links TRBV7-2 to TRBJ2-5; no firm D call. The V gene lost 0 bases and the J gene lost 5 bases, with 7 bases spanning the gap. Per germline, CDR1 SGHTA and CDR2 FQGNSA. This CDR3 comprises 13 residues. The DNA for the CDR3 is TGTGCCAGCAGCTTAGCCGTCCGGGAGACCCAGTACTTC. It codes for CASSLAVRETQYF. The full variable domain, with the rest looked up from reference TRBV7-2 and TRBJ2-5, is GAGVSQSPSNKVTEKGKDVELRCDPISGHTALYWYRQSLGQGLEFLIYFQGNSAPDKSGLPSDRFSAERTGGSVSTLTIQRTQQEDSAVYLCASSLAVRETQYFGPGTRLLVL.

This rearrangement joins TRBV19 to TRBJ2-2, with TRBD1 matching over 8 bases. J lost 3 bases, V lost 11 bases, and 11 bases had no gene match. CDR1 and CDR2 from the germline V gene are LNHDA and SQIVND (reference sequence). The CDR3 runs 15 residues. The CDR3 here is CAATGQGGYTGELFF. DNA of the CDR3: TGTGCCGCAACAGGACAGGGCGGTTACACCGGGGAGCTGTTTTTT.

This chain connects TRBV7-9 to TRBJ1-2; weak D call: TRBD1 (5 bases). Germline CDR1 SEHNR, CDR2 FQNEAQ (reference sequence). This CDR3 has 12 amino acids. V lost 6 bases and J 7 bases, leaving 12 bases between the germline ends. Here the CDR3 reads CASRGRAGGYTF. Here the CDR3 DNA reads TGTGCCAGCAGGGGCAGGGCAGGTGGCTACACCTTC.

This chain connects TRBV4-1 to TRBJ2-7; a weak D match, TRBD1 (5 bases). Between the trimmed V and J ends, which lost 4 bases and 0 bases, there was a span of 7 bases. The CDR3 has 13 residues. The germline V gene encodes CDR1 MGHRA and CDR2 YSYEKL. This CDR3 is CASSLQGSYEQYF. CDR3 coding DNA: TGCGCCAGCAGCCTTCAGGGCTCCTACGAGCAGTACTTC.

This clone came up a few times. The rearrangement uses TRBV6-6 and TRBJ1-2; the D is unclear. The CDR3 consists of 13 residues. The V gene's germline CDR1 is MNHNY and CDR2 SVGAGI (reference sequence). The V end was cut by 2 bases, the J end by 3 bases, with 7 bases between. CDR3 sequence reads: CASSYQEDYGYTF. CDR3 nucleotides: TGTGCCAGCAGTTACCAGGAGGACTATGGCTACACCTTC.

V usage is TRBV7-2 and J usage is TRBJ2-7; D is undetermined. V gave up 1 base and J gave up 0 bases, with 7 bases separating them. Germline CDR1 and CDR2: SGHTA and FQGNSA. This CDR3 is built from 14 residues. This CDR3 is CASSLGRSSYEQYF. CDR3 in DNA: TGTGCCAGCAGCTTAGGACGGAGCTCCTACGAGCAGTACTTC.

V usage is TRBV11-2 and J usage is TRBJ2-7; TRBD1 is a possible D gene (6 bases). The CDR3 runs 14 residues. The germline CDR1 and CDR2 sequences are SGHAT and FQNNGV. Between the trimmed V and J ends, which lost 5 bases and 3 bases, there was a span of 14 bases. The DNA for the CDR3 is TGTGCCAGCAGCCCCAACAGGGTACACTACGAGCAGTACTTC. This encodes CASSPNRVHYEQYF.

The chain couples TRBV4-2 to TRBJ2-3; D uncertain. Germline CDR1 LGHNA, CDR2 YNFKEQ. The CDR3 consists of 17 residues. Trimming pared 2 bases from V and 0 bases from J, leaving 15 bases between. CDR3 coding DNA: TGTGCCAGCAGCCAAACAATCATCGCCTCTAGCACAGATACGCAGTATTTT. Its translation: CASSQTIIASSTDTQYF.

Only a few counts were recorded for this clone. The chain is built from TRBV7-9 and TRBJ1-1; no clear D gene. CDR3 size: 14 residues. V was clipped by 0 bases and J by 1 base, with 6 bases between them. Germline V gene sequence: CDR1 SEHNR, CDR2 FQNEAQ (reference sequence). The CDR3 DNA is TGTGCCAGCAGCTTAGCCAGGAAGAACACTGAAGCTTTCTTT. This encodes CASSLARKNTEAFF.

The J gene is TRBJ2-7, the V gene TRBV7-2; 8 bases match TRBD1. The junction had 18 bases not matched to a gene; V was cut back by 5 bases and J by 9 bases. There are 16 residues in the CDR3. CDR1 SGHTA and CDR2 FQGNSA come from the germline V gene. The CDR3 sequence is CASSPQTRQGRLRQYF. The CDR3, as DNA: TGTGCCAGCAGCCCCCAGACCCGACAGGGGCGGCTCCGGCAGTACTTC.

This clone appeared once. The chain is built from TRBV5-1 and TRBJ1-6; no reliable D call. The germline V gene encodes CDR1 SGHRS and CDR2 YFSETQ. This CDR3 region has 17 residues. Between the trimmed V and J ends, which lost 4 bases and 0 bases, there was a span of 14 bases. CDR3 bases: TGCGCCAGCAGCCGTAATCACGGGAGCTCCTATAATTCACCCCTCCACTTT. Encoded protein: CASSRNHGSSYNSPLHF. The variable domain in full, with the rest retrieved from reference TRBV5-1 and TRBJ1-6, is KAGVTQTPRYLIKTRGQQVTLSCSPISGHRSVSWYQQTPGQGLQFLFEYFSETQRNKGNFPGRFSGRQFSNSRSEMNVSTLELGDSALYLCASSRNHGSSYNSPLHFGNGTRLTVT.

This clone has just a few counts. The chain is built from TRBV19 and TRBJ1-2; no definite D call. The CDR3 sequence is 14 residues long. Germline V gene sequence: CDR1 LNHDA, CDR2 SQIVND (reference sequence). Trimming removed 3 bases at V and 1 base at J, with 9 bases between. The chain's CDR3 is CASSIQAINYGYTF. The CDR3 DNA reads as TGTGCCAGTAGTATTCAGGCCATTAACTATGGCTACACCTTC.

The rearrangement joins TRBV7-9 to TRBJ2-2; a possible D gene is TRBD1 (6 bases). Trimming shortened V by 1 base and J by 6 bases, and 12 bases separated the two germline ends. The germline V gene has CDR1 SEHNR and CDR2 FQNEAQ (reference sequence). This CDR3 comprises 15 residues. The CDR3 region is CASSLDLAGAGELFF. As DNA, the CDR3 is TGTGCCAGCAGCTTAGACCTAGCAGGGGCCGGGGAGCTGTTTTTT.

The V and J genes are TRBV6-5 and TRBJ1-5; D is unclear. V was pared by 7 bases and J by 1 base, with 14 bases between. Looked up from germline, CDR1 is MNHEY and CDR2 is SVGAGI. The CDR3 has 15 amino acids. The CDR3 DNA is TGTGCCAGCAAGCGTTCTATAGAAAGCAATCAGCCCCAGCATTTT. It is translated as CASKRSIESNQPQHF.

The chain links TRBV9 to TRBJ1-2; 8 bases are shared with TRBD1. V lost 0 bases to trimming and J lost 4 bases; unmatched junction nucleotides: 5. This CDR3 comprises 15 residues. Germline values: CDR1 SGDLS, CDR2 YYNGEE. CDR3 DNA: TGTGCCAGCAGCGTAGGTTTGGACAGGGCCTATGGCTACACCTTC. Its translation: CASSVGLDRAYGYTF.

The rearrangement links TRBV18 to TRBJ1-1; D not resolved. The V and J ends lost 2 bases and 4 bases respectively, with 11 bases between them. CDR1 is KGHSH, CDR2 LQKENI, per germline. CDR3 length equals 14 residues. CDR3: CASSPYDETTEAFF. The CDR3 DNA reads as TGTGCCAGCTCACCATATGACGAGACCACTGAAGCTTTCTTT.

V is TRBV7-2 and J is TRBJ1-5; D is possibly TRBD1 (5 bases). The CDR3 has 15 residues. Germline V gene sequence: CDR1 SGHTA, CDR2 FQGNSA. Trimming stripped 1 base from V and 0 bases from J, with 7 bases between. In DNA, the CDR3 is TGTGCCAGCAGCTTAGACGGGGCTAGCAATCAGCCCCAGCATTTT. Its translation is CASSLDGASNQPQHF.

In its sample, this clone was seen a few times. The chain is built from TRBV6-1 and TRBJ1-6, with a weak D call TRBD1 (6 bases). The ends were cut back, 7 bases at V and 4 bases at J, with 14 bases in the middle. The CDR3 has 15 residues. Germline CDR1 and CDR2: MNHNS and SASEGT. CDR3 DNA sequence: TGTGCCAGCATCGGGCAGGGGTTTTATAATTCACCCCTCCACTTT. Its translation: CASIGQGFYNSPLHF.

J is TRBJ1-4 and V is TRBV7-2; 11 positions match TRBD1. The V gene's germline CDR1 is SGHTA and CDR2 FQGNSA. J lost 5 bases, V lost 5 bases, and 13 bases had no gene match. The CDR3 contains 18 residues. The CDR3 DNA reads TGTGCCAGCAGCGGCGGAAACTACGGGACAGGGGGGAATGAAAAACTGTTTTTT. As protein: CASSGGNYGTGGNEKLFF.

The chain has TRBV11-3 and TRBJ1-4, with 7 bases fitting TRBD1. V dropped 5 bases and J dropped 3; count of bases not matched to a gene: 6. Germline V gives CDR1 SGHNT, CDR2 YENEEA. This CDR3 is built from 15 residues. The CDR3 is CASSPEGQPNEKLFF. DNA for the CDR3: TGTGCCAGCAGCCCGGAGGGACAGCCTAATGAAAAACTGTTTTTT.

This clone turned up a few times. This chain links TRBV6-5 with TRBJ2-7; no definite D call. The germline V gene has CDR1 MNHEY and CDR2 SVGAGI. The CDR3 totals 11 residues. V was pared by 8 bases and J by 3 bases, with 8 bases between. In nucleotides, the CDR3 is TGTGCCAGCCAGTCCAGCTACGAGCAGTACTTC. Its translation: CASQSSYEQYF.

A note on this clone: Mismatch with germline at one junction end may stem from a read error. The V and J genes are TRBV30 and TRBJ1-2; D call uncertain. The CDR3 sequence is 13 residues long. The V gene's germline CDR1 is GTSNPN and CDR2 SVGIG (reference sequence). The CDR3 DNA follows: TGTACCTGGAGTGTCACGGTTAACTATGGCTACACCTTC. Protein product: CTWSVTVNYGYTF.

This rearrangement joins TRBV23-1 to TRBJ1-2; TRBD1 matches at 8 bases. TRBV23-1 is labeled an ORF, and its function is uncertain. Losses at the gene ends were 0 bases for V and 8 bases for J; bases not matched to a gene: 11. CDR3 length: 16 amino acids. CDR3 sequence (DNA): TGCGCCAGCAGTCAATCATCAAGGGGCAGGGGGCGCGGCTACACCTTC. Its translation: CASSQSSRGRGRGYTF.

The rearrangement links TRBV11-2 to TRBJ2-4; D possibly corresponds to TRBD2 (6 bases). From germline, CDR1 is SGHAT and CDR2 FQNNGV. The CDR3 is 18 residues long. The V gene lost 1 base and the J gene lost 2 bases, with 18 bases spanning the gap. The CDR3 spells CASSLGKGTRGTKNIQYF. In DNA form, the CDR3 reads TGTGCCAGCAGCTTAGGGAAAGGGACTCGAGGGACCAAAAACATTCAGTACTTC.

The CDR3 DNA follows: TGTGCCAGCAGCTCCCGATCCGTAGCATCTAACTATGGCTACACCTTC. This codes for CASSSRSVASNYGYTF. This chain connects TRBV7-9 to TRBJ1-2; D remains ambiguous. Germline V lookup: CDR1 SEHNR, CDR2 FQNEAQ (reference sequence). V lost 4 bases and J 0 bases, leaving 15 bases between the germline ends. CDR3 length: 16 residues.

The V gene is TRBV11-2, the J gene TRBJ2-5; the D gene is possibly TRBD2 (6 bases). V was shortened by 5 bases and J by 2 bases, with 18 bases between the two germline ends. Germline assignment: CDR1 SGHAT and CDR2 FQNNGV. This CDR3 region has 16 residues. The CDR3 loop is CASSNYRDSTQETQYF. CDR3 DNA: TGTGCCAGCAGCAACTACCGGGACTCGACTCAAGAGACCCAGTACTTC.